This T cell receptor beta chain is drawn from a study of T cells in Graves' hyperthyroidism and ophthalmopathy. This clonotype appeared many times. What it recognizes is unknown. Researchers defined stable Graves' hyperthyroidism as no ophthalmopathy progression within 18 months. Among the patients, aged 18 to 65, hyperthyroidism was newly diagnosed and had lasted under 2 months. Uncontrolled infections, other autoimmune diseases, pregnancy or lactation led to exclusion of patients. The investigators amplified TCR beta CDR3 regions from RNA transcripts. TCR CDR3 underwent first-round RT-PCR with the HTBI primer set. Via MiXCR, TCRdb re-called the multiplex PCR reads, giving one row per CDR3 protein. The repertoire includes around 580,000 distinct CDR3 sequences, 40% to 55% of them detected once, and more than 7% sits in the top ten. Overall study findings and caveats: Blood samples included most of the expanded thyroid clonotypes exceeding 0.001.

This CDR3 has 15 residues. V lost 5 bases and J lost 5, with 18 bases in between. Germline CDR1 SGHTA, CDR2 FQGNSA. Sequenced material: peripheral blood or thyroid tissue (not recorded which). The V gene is TRBV7-2, the J gene TRBJ1-1, with TRBD1 as a possible D gene (6 bases). This clonotype originated in a woman between 18 and 29 years old with Graves' hyperthyroidism. CDR3 nucleotides: TGTGCCAGCAGCCTCCACACAGGGTTATATACTGAAGCTTTCTTT. The encoded protein is CASSLHTGLYTEAFF.